A single sample is the source of the 27 T cell receptor beta chains below, sequenced in a study of blood T cell repertoires in COVID-19. Clones were read by immunoSEQ multiplex PCR, and TCRdb kept only the in-frame ones, dropping some. The data show 260,000 or so clones, 85% to 90% seen once. Sequencing used PBMCs or T cells enriched from blood (not recorded which). These receptors all stem from a man aged 18 to 35 who had recovered from COVID-19.

A single count supports this clone. The chain carries TRBV5-1 and TRBJ1-1; a weak D match, TRBD1 (6 bases). The CDR3 runs 17 residues. CDR1 is SGHRS, CDR2 YFSETQ, per germline. With 6 bases removed from V and 3 bases from J, the gap between germline ends came to 24 bases. CDR3 sequence: CASNWGRDSIGYTEAFF. Here the CDR3 DNA reads TGCGCCAGCAATTGGGGGCGCGATAGTATCGGGTACACTGAAGCTTTCTTT.

The chain has TRBV4-1 and TRBJ2-6; D is uncertain. The V gene lost 0 bases and the J gene lost 0 bases, with 9 bases spanning the gap. Germline loops: CDR1 MGHRA, CDR2 YSYEKL. The CDR3 totals 17 residues. In DNA, the CDR3 is TGCGCCAGCAGCCAAGATGCAGCGAGCTCTGGGGCCAACGTCCTGACTTTC. It yields the protein CASSQDAASSGANVLTF.

J is TRBJ2-2 and V is TRBV30; TRBD2 aligns across 11 bases. Germline V CDR1 and CDR2: GTSNPN, SVGIG (reference sequence). J gave up 3 bases and V 4 bases, and 16 bases lay outside the gene matches. This CDR3 has 19 amino acids. The CDR3 sequence: CAWTQRTRGLAGYTGELFF. DNA for the CDR3: TGTGCCTGGACCCAGCGGACAAGAGGACTAGCGGGTTACACCGGGGAGCTGTTTTTT.

This chain connects TRBV5-1 to TRBJ2-5, with 8 nucleotides matching TRBD2. V was clipped by 0 bases and J by 4 bases; unmatched bases: 5. Germline lookup yields CDR1 SGHRS and CDR2 YFSETQ. This CDR3 contains 15 residues. CDR3 coding DNA: TGCGCCAGCAGCTTGGGCTCGGGAGGGGTAGAGACCCAGTACTTC. Residues: CASSLGSGGVETQYF. Using reference TRBV5-1 and TRBJ2-5 for the parts outside the CDR3, the full variable domain is KAGVTQTPRYLIKTRGQQVTLSCSPISGHRSVSWYQQTPGQGLQFLFEYFSETQRNKGNFPGRFSGRQFSNSRSEMNVSTLELGDSALYLCASSLGSGGVETQYFGPGTRLLVL.

The chain couples TRBV15 to TRBJ2-4, with 8 positions matching TRBD2. This CDR3 contains 20 residues. Germline trimming cut 0 bases from V and 2 bases from J; bases unmatched to any gene: 15. Per the germline V gene, CDR1 is LNHNV and CDR2 is YYDKDF (reference sequence). The CDR3 nucleotides are TGTGCCACCAGCAGAGATCGGCGTGCGGGAGGAGGGGGAACCAAAAACATTCAGTACTTC. This gives the protein CATSRDRRAGGGGTKNIQYF.

The chain couples TRBV7-9 to TRBJ2-6; 8 bases line up with TRBD1. The CDR3 consists of 17 residues. The junction had 4 bases not matched to a gene; V was cut back by 3 bases and J by 0 bases. CDR1 SEHNR and CDR2 FQNEAQ come from the germline V gene (reference sequence). This chain's CDR3 is CASSLTGDSSGANVLTF. The CDR3 DNA reads TGTGCCAGCAGCTTGACAGGGGATAGCTCTGGGGCCAACGTCCTGACTTTC.

The genes are TRBV19 and TRBJ1-2; weak D call: TRBD1 (6 bases). V gave up 7 bases and J gave up 4 bases, with 16 bases separating them. The CDR3 has 14 residues. Germline CDR1 LNHDA, CDR2 SQIVND (reference sequence). CDR3 amino acids: CASNAPGQLYGYTF. In nucleotides, the CDR3 is TGTGCCAGTAACGCACCGGGACAACTCTATGGCTACACCTTC.

The chain recombines TRBV7-6 with TRBJ2-5; TRBD1 agrees at 9 bases. From germline, CDR1 is SGHVS and CDR2 FNYEAQ. The CDR3 contains 16 residues. J gave up 4 bases and V 4 bases, and 10 bases lay outside the gene matches. CDR3 nucleotides: TGTGCCAGCAGCTCAGGGCCGGGGACAGGGACAGAGACCCAGTACTTC. Its protein is CASSSGPGTGTETQYF.

V gene TRBV7-8 combines with J gene TRBJ2-7; D uncertain. V lost 1 base and J lost 5, with 9 bases in between. Germline V gives CDR1 SGHVS, CDR2 FQNEAQ. The CDR3 consists of 13 residues. The CDR3 loop reads CASSLVSPNEQYF. CDR3 nucleotides: TGTGCCAGCAGCTTAGTGTCGCCTAACGAGCAGTACTTC. Drawing the rest from reference TRBV7-8 and TRBJ2-7, the complete variable domain is GAGVSQSPRYKVAKRGQDVALRCDPISGHVSLFWYQQALGQGPEFLTYFQNEAQLDKSGLPSDRFFAERPEGSVSTLKIQRTQQEDSAVYLCASSLVSPNEQYFGPGTRLTVT.

This clone occurred once. This chain connects TRBV5-1 to TRBJ2-1, with 8 bases matching TRBD1. The CDR3 totals 17 residues. The germline V gene encodes CDR1 SGHRS and CDR2 YFSETQ. The V and J ends lost 0 bases and 1 base, in that order; junction bases with no gene match: 6. The CDR3 is CASSLGSGGLSYNEQFF. The CDR3 DNA reads as TGCGCCAGCAGCTTGGGTTCAGGGGGCCTATCCTACAATGAGCAGTTCTTC.

This clone occurred many times. The rearrangement links TRBV7-9 to TRBJ1-1; 8 bases agree with TRBD1. Per germline, CDR1 SEHNR and CDR2 FQNEAQ (reference sequence). This CDR3 contains 14 residues. The V gene end was trimmed by 3 bases and the J gene end by 6 bases; junction bases not matched to a gene: 6. The CDR3 region is CASSFARTGPEAFF. CDR3 sequence (DNA): TGTGCCAGCAGCTTCGCCCGGACAGGGCCTGAAGCTTTCTTT.

The chain links TRBV28 to TRBJ1-3, with a tentative D call TRBD1 (5 bases). Germline values: CDR1 MDHEN, CDR2 SYDVKM. V lost 5 bases and J lost 0, with 11 bases in between. The CDR3 length is 15 residues. CDR3 protein: CASSPRVSSGNTIYF. The CDR3 DNA reads as TGTGCCAGCAGTCCCAGGGTGAGCTCTGGAAACACCATATATTTT. Full variable domain (outside the CDR3, taken from reference TRBV28 and TRBJ1-3): DVKVTQSSRYLVKRTGEKVFLECVQDMDHENMFWYRQDPGLGLRLIYFSYDVKMKEKGDIPEGYSVSREKKERFSLILESASTNQTSMYLCASSPRVSSGNTIYFGEGSWLTVV.

The sample holds one count of this clone. This chain joins TRBV2 and TRBJ1-3, with a tentative D call TRBD1 (5 bases). The germline V gene encodes CDR1 SNHLY and CDR2 FYNNEI. The CDR3 is 15 amino acids. V was shortened by 2 bases and J by 4 bases, with 12 bases between the two germline ends. The CDR3 DNA sequence: TGTGCCAGCAGTGAACTCAGGGTCGGCGGAAACACCATATATTTT. This gives the protein CASSELRVGGNTIYF.

The rearrangement joins TRBV6-5 to TRBJ2-1; 9 nucleotides agree with TRBD1. V dropped 2 bases and J dropped 6; count of bases not matched to a gene: 8. The CDR3 has 16 residues. Germline V gives CDR1 MNHEY, CDR2 SVGAGI. The CDR3 protein is CASSYRGQGRGNEQFF. In nucleotides, the CDR3 is TGTGCCAGCAGTTACCGGGGACAGGGAAGGGGCAATGAGCAGTTCTTC.

The V and J genes are TRBV2 and TRBJ2-1; 8 bases align to TRBD2. The CDR3 is made up of 17 amino acids. CDR1 and CDR2 from the germline V gene are SNHLY and FYNNEI. V shed 3 bases and J 0 bases; nucleotides not matched to a gene: 7. The CDR3 reads CASSEQGGGSSYNEQFF. The CDR3 region has the DNA TGTGCCAGCAGTGAGCAGGGCGGGGGGAGCTCCTACAATGAGCAGTTCTTC. The variable domain in full, completed from reference TRBV2 and TRBJ2-1, reads EPEVTQTPSHQVTQMGQEVILRCVPISNHLYFYWYRQILGQKVEFLVSFYNNEISEKSEIFDDQFSVERPDGSNFTLKIRSTKLEDSAMYFCASSEQGGGSSYNEQFFGPGTRLTVL.

This clone came up a few times. This sequence joins TRBV30 and TRBJ1-4; D ambiguous. CDR3 length: 12 amino acids. Germline-derived CDR1 and CDR2 are GTSNPN and SVGIG (reference sequence). Trimming left V 2 bases short and J 6 bases short, with 7 bases between. The CDR3 here is CAWSPQYEKLFF. As DNA, the CDR3 is TGTGCCTGGAGTCCACAGTATGAAAAACTGTTTTTT.

The J gene is TRBJ1-4, the V gene TRBV6-5; 9 nucleotides align to TRBD1. J gave up 4 bases and V 5 bases, and 2 bases lay outside the gene matches. CDR3 length: 14 residues. Per germline, CDR1 MNHEY and CDR2 SVGAGI. The CDR3 sequence is CASSPGQGNEKLFF. The CDR3 region has the DNA TGTGCCAGCAGTCCGGGACAGGGTAATGAAAAACTGTTTTTT.

The genes are TRBV28 and TRBJ2-3, with 7 bases matching TRBD2. The CDR3 length is 15 residues. With V trimmed by 6 bases and J by 0 bases, 6 bases remained unmatched. Germline V CDR1 and CDR2: MDHEN, SYDVKM. DNA for the CDR3: TGTGCCAGCAGCCGCGGGGGAACTAGCACAGATACGCAGTATTTT. This sequence encodes CASSRGGTSTDTQYF.

The gene calls are TRBV5-4 and TRBJ1-2; no clear D. This CDR3 spans 16 amino acids. In germline, CDR1 is SGHNT, CDR2 YYREEE (reference sequence). V lost 5 bases and J lost 1, with 18 bases in between. In nucleotides, the CDR3 is TGTGCCAGCAGTGCGCTGGGAGGGAGAGTTAACTATGGCTACACCTTC. Amino acid sequence: CASSALGGRVNYGYTF.

The chain has TRBV6-1 and TRBJ1-6; D unclear. Germline values: CDR1 MNHNS, CDR2 SASEGT. The CDR3 runs 14 residues. V was cut by 2 bases and J by 5 bases, with 7 bases left in between. In DNA, the CDR3 is TGTGCCAGCAGTGAAACTGCTAATAATTCACCCCTCCACTTT. Translated, it gives CASSETANNSPLHF.

The count of this clone is one. V gene TRBV20-1 combines with J gene TRBJ1-5; 7 bases agree with TRBD1. The CDR3 is 15 amino acids. V gave up 6 bases and J gave up 3 bases; unmatched junction bases: 11. The germline gives CDR1 DFQATT, CDR2 SNEGSKA (reference sequence). The CDR3: CSASWTGGTNQPQHF. CDR3 DNA: TGCAGTGCCAGTTGGACAGGAGGTACCAATCAGCCCCAGCATTTT.

Here the CDR3 DNA reads TGTGCCAGCAGGGGACAGGGGGCTACGACAGATACGCAGTATTTT. The encoded protein is CASRGQGATTDTQYF. This chain joins TRBV25-1 and TRBJ2-3; 12 nucleotides match TRBD1. The CDR3 spans 15 residues. V lost 6 bases to trimming and J lost 3 bases; unmatched junction nucleotides: 4. CDR1 and CDR2 (germline): MGHDK, SYGVNS.

The rearrangement uses TRBV19 and TRBJ1-6; D not resolved. Germline CDR1 reads LNHDA; CDR2 reads SQIVND (reference sequence). V was cut by 5 bases and J by 6 bases, with 14 bases left in between. The CDR3 consists of 15 residues. The CDR3: CASSPEGVRNSPLHF. CDR3 sequence (DNA): TGTGCCAGTAGTCCCGAGGGAGTCCGTAATTCACCCCTCCACTTT.

This clone occurred once. V usage is TRBV30 and J usage is TRBJ1-2, with a weak D call TRBD1 (5 bases). CDR1 and CDR2 from the germline V gene are GTSNPN and SVGIG (reference sequence). CDR3 length: 12 residues. The V and J ends lost 2 bases and 4 bases respectively, with 8 bases between them. The CDR3 region has the DNA TGTGCCTGGAGTACAGGTTCCTATGGCTACACCTTC. Amino acid sequence: CAWSTGSYGYTF.

The rearrangement joins TRBV10-3 to TRBJ1-1; D might be TRBD1 (6 bases). The CDR3 has 13 residues. V shed 6 bases and J shed 4 bases, with 12 bases lying between them. The germline gives CDR1 ENHRY, CDR2 SYGVKD. In DNA, the CDR3 is TGTGCCATCAGGAGGGGGGGGAGCACTGAAGCTTTCTTT. Protein sequence: CAIRRGGSTEAFF.

The chain is built from TRBV7-2 and TRBJ1-3; the D gene is possibly TRBD1 (5 bases). The CDR3 has 16 amino acids. Germline values: CDR1 SGHTA, CDR2 FQGNSA. Trimming cost V 2 bases and J 9 bases, with 20 bases left between them. The CDR3 coding sequence is TGTGCCAGCAGCTTAAGGGGCCGGACCGAGGACCGCACCATATATTTT. It translates to CASSLRGRTEDRTIYF.

V is TRBV11-3 and J is TRBJ2-1; D unclear. CDR1 is SGHNT, CDR2 YENEEA, per germline. Trimming left V 0 bases short and J 5 bases short, with 11 bases between. CDR3 length: 15 amino acids. DNA of the CDR3: TGTGCCAGCAGCTTAGATCCCCTAACCAACAATGAGCAGTTCTTC. Translated, it gives CASSLDPLTNNEQFF.